The 25 T cell receptor beta chains reported below all come from one sample, sequenced in a study of T cell changes during pregnancy in multiple sclerosis. Assay used: immunoSEQ multiplex PCR; TCRdb lists only in-frame clones, some missing. The profile shows approximately 100,000 clones, approximately 92% of them singletons. The starting material was peripheral blood, obtained in the second trimester of pregnancy. The receptors shown here come from a female donor with multiple sclerosis, enrolled in a pregnancy study.

This clone has just one count. V is TRBV5-4 and J is TRBJ1-1, with D possibly matching TRBD1 (6 bases). V gave up 4 bases and J gave up 7 bases, with 17 bases separating them. This CDR3 has 14 amino acids. The germline gives CDR1 SGHNT, CDR2 YYREEE (reference sequence). The CDR3 DNA follows: TGTGCCAGCAGCGATGGGACAAGTCCTTATGAAGCTTTCTTT. Its protein is CASSDGTSPYEAFF.

V usage is TRBV6-5 and J usage is TRBJ2-1; D is perhaps TRBD1 (6 bases). CDR1 is MNHEY, CDR2 SVGAGI, per germline. V lost 2 bases, J lost 8 bases, and 19 bases lay in between. The CDR3 loop spans 16 amino acids. CDR3 sequence (DNA): TGTGCCAGCAGTTACGAGGGAAAGACAGGTTACGATGAGCAGTTCTTC. This gives the protein CASSYEGKTGYDEQFF.

The gene calls are TRBV5-8 and TRBJ1-1; D possibly corresponds to TRBD1 (5 bases). CDR1 SGHTS and CDR2 YDEGEE come from the germline V gene. The CDR3 loop spans 17 amino acids. Trimming removed 1 base from V and 0 bases from J, with 16 bases in between. CDR3 residues: CASSLKWRGRLNTEAFF. DNA for the CDR3: TGTGCCAGCAGCTTGAAGTGGAGGGGCAGATTGAACACTGAAGCTTTCTTT.

The V gene is TRBV14, the J gene TRBJ2-5, with D possibly being TRBD2 (6 bases). The V end lost 3 bases, the J end lost 3 bases, and 11 bases lay between the germline ends. CDR1 SGHDN and CDR2 FVKESK come from the germline V gene. This CDR3 comprises 14 residues. The DNA of the CDR3 is TGTGCCAGCAGCCAGATGGGAGGAAAAGAGACCCAGTACTTC. It codes for CASSQMGGKETQYF.

This rearrangement joins TRBV5-4 to TRBJ2-5; TRBD2 matches 12 bases. This CDR3 is 15 amino acids long. The V gene's germline CDR1 is SGHNT and CDR2 YYREEE (reference sequence). With V trimmed by 4 bases and J by 5 bases, 6 bases remained unmatched. The CDR3 is CASSRLAGASETQYF. CDR3 sequence (DNA): TGTGCCAGCAGCAGACTAGCGGGAGCTTCGGAGACCCAGTACTTC.

The genes are TRBV28 and TRBJ2-5, with D maybe TRBD1 (6 bases). This CDR3 comprises 17 residues. Per the germline V gene, CDR1 is MDHEN and CDR2 is SYDVKM. V was pared by 6 bases and J by 2 bases, with 22 bases between. CDR3 nucleotide sequence: TGTGCCAGCAGCCCACCAATCCCCAGGGGCAGGCAAGAGACCCAGTACTTC. Translating gives CASSPPIPRGRQETQYF.

The chain employs TRBV19 and TRBJ2-7; D is possibly TRBD1 (5 bases). In germline, CDR1 is LNHDA, CDR2 SQIVND (reference sequence). CDR3 size: 13 residues. The ends were cut back, 4 bases at V and 5 bases at J, with 12 bases in the middle. The CDR3 bases are TGTGCCAGTAGTAGGGGCTCCCACAACGAGCAGTACTTC. Its translation: CASSRGSHNEQYF.

CDR3 sequence (DNA): TGCGCCAGCAGCCGGGGACAGATGAAAGAGACCCAGTACTTC. As protein: CASSRGQMKETQYF. The chain employs TRBV5-1 and TRBJ2-5, with 7 positions matching TRBD1. Germline V gene lookup returns CDR1 SGHRS and CDR2 YFSETQ. The V and J ends lost 4 bases and 3 bases, in that order; junction bases with no gene match: 6. This CDR3 comprises 14 residues.

A few counts support this clone. The rearrangement joins TRBV6-5 to TRBJ1-3; D call uncertain. The CDR3 spans 14 residues. CDR1 is MNHEY, CDR2 SVGAGI, per germline. V was clipped by 3 bases and J by 2 bases, with 8 bases between them. The CDR3 loop reads CASSYQRAGNTIYF. In nucleotides, the CDR3 is TGTGCCAGCAGTTATCAGAGGGCTGGAAACACCATATATTTT.

In nucleotides, the CDR3 is TGTGCCAGCTCAACTAACAGGGGATTGAGCTCCTACGAGCAGTACTTC. Protein: CASSTNRGLSSYEQYF. The gene calls are TRBV18 and TRBJ2-7; 7 nucleotides match TRBD1. Per the germline V gene, CDR1 is KGHSH and CDR2 is LQKENI. This CDR3 contains 16 residues. V trimming: 5 bases; J trimming: 0 bases; junction bases outside the gene matches: 10.

This chain joins TRBV28 and TRBJ1-1; the D gene is possibly TRBD1 (6 bases). Trimming took off 8 bases at V and 0 bases at J, with 13 bases between the two ends. The CDR3 loop spans 14 amino acids. Per the germline V gene, CDR1 is MDHEN and CDR2 is SYDVKM. The CDR3: CASGPGALNTEAFF. CDR3 DNA sequence: TGTGCCAGCGGTCCAGGGGCTTTGAACACTGAAGCTTTCTTT.

The chain combines TRBV5-1 with TRBJ2-5; D is possibly TRBD1 (7 bases). The germline gives CDR1 SGHRS, CDR2 YFSETQ. Deletions cut 4 bases from V and 1 base from J, with 20 bases between. This CDR3 spans 17 amino acids. Here the CDR3 DNA reads TGCGCCAGCAGCCATTGGGACTCGACAGGGCGCCAAGAGACCCAGTACTTC. This gives the protein CASSHWDSTGRQETQYF.

The V call is TRBV6-1, the J call TRBJ2-7, with 10 bases lining up with TRBD1. Trimming at V came to 8 bases and at J to 6 bases, leaving 7 bases not matched to a gene. This CDR3 is built from 13 residues. Germline assignment: CDR1 MNHNS and CDR2 SASEGT. This CDR3 is CASLLRTGGEQYF. For the CDR3, the DNA is TGTGCCAGCCTTTTGAGGACAGGGGGCGAGCAGTACTTC.

This clone has just one count. The chain employs TRBV7-9 and TRBJ2-1; 10 nucleotides line up with TRBD1. Looked up from germline, CDR1 is SEHNR and CDR2 is FQNEAQ (reference sequence). CDR3 length: 16 amino acids. The V segment lost 2 bases and the J segment 4 bases; nucleotides outside the gene matches: 5. CDR3 amino acids: CASSLRQGALYNEQFF. The CDR3 DNA follows: TGTGCCAGCAGCTTACGACAGGGGGCGCTTTACAATGAGCAGTTCTTC.

The chain is built from TRBV4-2 and TRBJ2-1; 13 bases are a match to TRBD2. With V trimmed by 4 bases and J by 4 bases, 22 bases remained unmatched. This CDR3 contains 22 residues. Germline V gene sequence: CDR1 LGHNA, CDR2 YNFKEQ. DNA for the CDR3: TGTGCCAGCAGCCGAGACCTCGACAGGGTGCGACTAGCGGGAGGCCTATACAATGAGCAGTTCTTC. This sequence encodes CASSRDLDRVRLAGGLYNEQFF.

This clone was counted only a few times. The gene calls are TRBV4-2 and TRBJ2-1; 7 bases line up with TRBD1. The junction had 12 bases not matched to a gene; V was cut back by 0 bases and J by 7 bases. Germline V lookup: CDR1 LGHNA, CDR2 YNFKEQ. The CDR3 extends over 17 amino acids. DNA for the CDR3: TGTGCCAGCAGCCAAGAATCGCTCTCAGGGGGTATTAATGAGCAGTTCTTC. Translating gives CASSQESLSGGINEQFF.

The chain carries TRBV11-2 and TRBJ2-1, with 11 bases lining up with TRBD2. Trimming at V came to 3 bases and at J to 6 bases, leaving 4 bases not matched to a gene. The CDR3 totals 15 residues. The V gene's germline CDR1 is SGHAT and CDR2 FQNNGV. The CDR3 DNA reads as TGTGCCAGCAGCTTCGGGACTAGCGGACTCAATGAGCAGTTCTTC. Its translation: CASSFGTSGLNEQFF.

This clone was recorded only once. J is TRBJ2-2 and V is TRBV5-1, with TRBD1 matching 9 bases. V trimming: 0 bases; J trimming: 6 bases; junction bases outside the gene matches: 3. The CDR3 spans 15 residues. Germline V CDR1 and CDR2: SGHRS, YFSETQ. The CDR3: CASSLGTGAAGELFF. The CDR3 DNA follows: TGCGCCAGCAGCTTGGGGACAGGGGCGGCCGGGGAGCTGTTTTTT.

This clone was seen once. The chain links TRBV7-8 to TRBJ2-7; possibly TRBD2 for D (5 bases). The CDR3 loop spans 15 amino acids. Trimming took 5 bases from V and 3 from J, leaving 17 bases between them. Germline assignment: CDR1 SGHVS and CDR2 FQNEAQ. The CDR3 DNA reads TGTGCCAGCAGCCCCTCAGCGGACTCGGGCTACGAGCAGTACTTC. Its protein product is CASSPSADSGYEQYF.

V usage is TRBV19 and J usage is TRBJ2-7; TRBD1 is a possible D gene (6 bases). The CDR3 runs 12 residues. CDR1 and CDR2 (germline): LNHDA, SQIVND (reference sequence). Deletions cut 7 bases from V and 3 bases from J, with 10 bases between. CDR3 DNA sequence: TGTGCCAGTATGGACAGAGGCTACGAGCAGTACTTC. Its protein product is CASMDRGYEQYF.

This chain uses TRBV12-5 with TRBJ2-2; D is uncertain. Germline CDR1 LGHNT, CDR2 FRNRAP. The CDR3 is 14 amino acids. The germline V and J ends were trimmed by 1 base and 1 base, with 4 bases remaining between them. In DNA, the CDR3 is TGTGCTAGTGGTTTGGGAGGGAACACCGGGGAGCTGTTTTTT. Translation gives CASGLGGNTGELFF.

CDR3 loop: CASSRTESYEQYF. In DNA, the CDR3 is TGCGCCAGCAGCCGGACTGAGTCCTACGAGCAGTACTTC. V and J are TRBV4-1 and TRBJ2-7, with D perhaps TRBD2 (5 bases). Trimming stripped 4 bases from V and 1 base from J, with 8 bases between. CDR1 MGHRA and CDR2 YSYEKL come from the germline V gene. The CDR3 totals 13 residues.

The rearrangement uses TRBV7-9 and TRBJ1-1; TRBD1 is a possible D gene (6 bases). This CDR3 spans 14 amino acids. Germline CDR1 and CDR2: SEHNR and FQNEAQ (reference sequence). The ends were cut back, 8 bases at V and 5 bases at J, with 18 bases in the middle. The CDR3 DNA reads TGTGCCAGCCGCATGGAGGGGGGGCATACTGAAGCTTTCTTT. This codes for CASRMEGGHTEAFF.

The chain is built from TRBV9 and TRBJ1-5; D is possibly TRBD1 (5 bases). V was shortened by 3 bases and J by 5 bases, with 21 bases between the two germline ends. CDR1 is SGDLS, CDR2 YYNGEE, per germline. The CDR3 sequence is 17 residues long. The CDR3 loop is CASSGPGPRAGDQPQHF. CDR3 DNA sequence: TGTGCCAGCAGCGGTCCCGGGCCCAGGGCAGGCGATCAGCCCCAGCATTTT.

The rearrangement joins TRBV4-2 to TRBJ2-5; 11 nucleotides agree with TRBD2. Germline V CDR1 and CDR2: LGHNA, YNFKEQ. The CDR3 has 16 residues. After removal of 1 base from V and 5 bases from J, the junction contained 6 bases not matched to a gene. This CDR3 is CASSQGGSGRGETQYF. The CDR3 region has the DNA TGTGCCAGCAGCCAAGGTGGTAGCGGGAGGGGGGAGACCCAGTACTTC.